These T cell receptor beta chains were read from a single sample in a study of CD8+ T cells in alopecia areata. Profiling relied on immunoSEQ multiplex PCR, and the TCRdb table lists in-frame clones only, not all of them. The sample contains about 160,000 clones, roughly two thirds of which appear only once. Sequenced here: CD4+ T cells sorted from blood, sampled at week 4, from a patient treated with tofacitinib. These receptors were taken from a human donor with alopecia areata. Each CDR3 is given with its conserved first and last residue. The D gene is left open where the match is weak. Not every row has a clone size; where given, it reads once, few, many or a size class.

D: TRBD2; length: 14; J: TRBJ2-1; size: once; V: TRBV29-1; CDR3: CSAVAGVSYNEQFF; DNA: TGCAGCGCCGTAGCGGGGGTGTCCTACAATGAGCAGTTCTTC
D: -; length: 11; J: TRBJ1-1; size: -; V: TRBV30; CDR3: CAWSPGGGAFF; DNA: TGTGCCTGGAGCCCCGGGGGCGGAGCTTTCTTT
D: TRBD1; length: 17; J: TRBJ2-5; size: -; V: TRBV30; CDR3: CAWSGEPGTDHQETQYF; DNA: TGTGCCTGGAGTGGCGAACCCGGGACAGACCACCAAGAGACCCAGTACTTC
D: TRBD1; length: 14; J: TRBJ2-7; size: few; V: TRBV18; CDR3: CASSRTGATYEQYF; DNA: TGTGCCAGCTCCCGGACAGGGGCCACCTACGAGCAGTACTTC
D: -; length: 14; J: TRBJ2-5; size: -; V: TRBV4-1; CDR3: CASSQGPFGETQYF; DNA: TGCGCCAGCAGCCAGGGACCCTTCGGAGAGACCCAGTACTTC
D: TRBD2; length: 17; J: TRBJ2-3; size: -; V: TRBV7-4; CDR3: CASSLRNSGFRTDTQYF; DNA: TGTGCCAGCAGCCTCCGGAATAGCGGGTTTCGCACAGATACGCAGTATTTT
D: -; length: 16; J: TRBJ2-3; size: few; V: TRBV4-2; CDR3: CASSQNVGQNTDTQYF; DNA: TGTGCCAGCAGCCAGAACGTCGGGCAGAACACAGATACGCAGTATTTT
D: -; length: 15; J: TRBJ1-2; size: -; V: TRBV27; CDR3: CASSLSKGQNYGYTF; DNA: TGTGCCAGCAGTTTATCGAAGGGTCAGAACTATGGCTACACCTTC
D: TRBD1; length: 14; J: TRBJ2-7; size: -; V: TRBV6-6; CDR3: CASSQTGVRDEQYF; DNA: TGTGCCAGCAGCCAGACAGGGGTGAGAGACGAGCAGTACTTC
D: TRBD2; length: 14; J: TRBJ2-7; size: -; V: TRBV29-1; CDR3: CSVGLAGVPYEQYF; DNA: TGCAGCGTGGGACTAGCGGGGGTACCCTACGAGCAGTACTTC
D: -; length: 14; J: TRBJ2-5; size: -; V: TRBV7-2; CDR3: CASSLGRRGETQYF; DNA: TGTGCCAGCAGCTTAGGACGCCGGGGCGAGACCCAGTACTTC
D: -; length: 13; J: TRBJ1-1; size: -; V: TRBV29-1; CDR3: CSVAPLGNTEAFF; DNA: TGCAGCGTGGCCCCCCTAGGGAACACTGAAGCTTTCTTT
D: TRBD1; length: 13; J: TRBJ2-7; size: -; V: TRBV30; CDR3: CAWTRGLSYEQYF; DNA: TGTGCCTGGACAAGGGGGCTCTCCTACGAGCAGTACTTC
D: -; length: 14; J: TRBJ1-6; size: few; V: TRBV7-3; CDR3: CASSLGPYNSPLHF; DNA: TGTGCCAGCAGCTTGGGACCTTATAATTCACCCCTCCACTTT
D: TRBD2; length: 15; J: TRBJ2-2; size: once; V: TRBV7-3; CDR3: CASSLGLAGTGELFF; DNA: TGTGCCAGCAGCCTAGGACTAGCGGGCACCGGGGAGCTGTTTTTT
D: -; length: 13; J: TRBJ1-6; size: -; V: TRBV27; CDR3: CASRRPGNSPLHF; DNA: TGTGCCAGCAGGCGACCAGGGAATTCACCCCTCCACTTT
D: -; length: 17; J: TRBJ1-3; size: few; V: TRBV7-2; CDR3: CASSLYPAGSSGNTIYF; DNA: TGTGCCAGCAGCTTGTATCCGGCAGGGAGCTCTGGAAACACCATATATTTT
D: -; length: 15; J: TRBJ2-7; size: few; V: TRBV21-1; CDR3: CASSKKEGRVHEQYF; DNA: TGTGCCAGCAGCAAAAAGGAGGGCAGGGTCCACGAGCAGTACTTC
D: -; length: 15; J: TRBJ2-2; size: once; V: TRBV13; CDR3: CASMGRQANTGELFF; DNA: TGTGCCAGCATGGGACGGCAAGCGAACACCGGGGAGCTGTTTTTT
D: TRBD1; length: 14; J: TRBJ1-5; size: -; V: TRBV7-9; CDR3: CASSSGQGYQPQHF; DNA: TGTGCCAGCAGCTCCGGACAGGGGTATCAGCCCCAGCATTTT
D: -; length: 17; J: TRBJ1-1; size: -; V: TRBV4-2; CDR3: CASSQDPPWGEGTEAFF; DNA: TGTGCCAGCAGCCAAGATCCGCCGTGGGGGGAAGGGACTGAAGCTTTCTTT
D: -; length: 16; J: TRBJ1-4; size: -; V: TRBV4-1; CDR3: CASSLRQFQTNEKLFF; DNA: TGCGCCAGCAGCCTCCGACAGTTCCAAACTAATGAAAAACTGTTTTTT
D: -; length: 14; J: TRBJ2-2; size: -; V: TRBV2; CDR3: CASRGIGITGELFF; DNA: TGTGCCAGCAGGGGGATCGGTATCACCGGGGAGCTGTTTTTT
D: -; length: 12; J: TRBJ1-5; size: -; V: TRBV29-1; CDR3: CSAGGSNQPQHF; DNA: TGCAGCGCTGGGGGTTCTAATCAGCCCCAGCATTTT